This is a list of T cell receptor beta chains from one sample in a study of CD8 T cells in ankylosing spondylitis. TCRdb processed the 5' RACE reads anew with MiXCR; each CDR3 protein has one entry. The sample lists hundreds of thousands of distinct CDR3 sequences, roughly a quarter occurring once. Sequencing used blood, either unsorted or a sorted T cell fraction (not recorded which). The source of these receptors is a male donor with ankylosing spondylitis. CDR3s include the opening cysteine and the closing phenylalanine or tryptophan. D genes are given only for firm matches. Expanded clones get a size class; other rows say once, few or many, or leave the size out.

d_call: TRBD1
j_call: TRBJ1-1
clone_size: many
v_call: TRBV5-1
cdr3_nt: TGCGCCAGCACCCCGGGACCACGGGACAGCCCGATTCGGAACACTGAAGCTTTCTTT
cdr3_aa: CASTPGPRDSPIRNTEAFF

d_call: TRBD2
j_call: TRBJ2-3
clone_size: -
v_call: TRBV11-1
cdr3_nt: TGTGCCAGCAGCATGTCAGCGGGAGTTGTAGATACGCAGTATTTT
cdr3_aa: CASSMSAGVVDTQYF

d_call: -
j_call: TRBJ1-2
clone_size: -
v_call: TRBV3-1
cdr3_nt: TGTGCCAGCAGCGACACAGGAATCTATGGCTACACCTTC
cdr3_aa: CASSDTGIYGYTF

d_call: -
j_call: TRBJ2-1
clone_size: few
v_call: TRBV20-1
cdr3_nt: TGCAGCGCCGAGGGAGAGTGGGAGCAGTTCTTC
cdr3_aa: CSAEGEWEQFF

d_call: TRBD2
j_call: TRBJ2-5
clone_size: few
v_call: TRBV19
cdr3_nt: TGTGCCAGTAGTATTGCCTGGCTAGCGGGAGAAAAACGTCAATGGGAGACCCAGTACTTC
cdr3_aa: CASSIAWLAGEKRQWETQYF

d_call: -
j_call: TRBJ2-3
clone_size: many
v_call: TRBV25-1
cdr3_nt: TGTGCCAGCAGTCCACGGGATACGCAGTATTTT
cdr3_aa: CASSPRDTQYF

d_call: -
j_call: TRBJ2-5
clone_size: -
v_call: TRBV25-1
cdr3_nt: TGTGCCAGCAGCCACCGGGACACGTATCGGGAGACCCAGTACTTC
cdr3_aa: CASSHRDTYRETQYF

d_call: TRBD1
j_call: TRBJ1-6
clone_size: -
v_call: TRBV20-1
cdr3_nt: TGCAGTGCTCTCTTACCGCCGGGACAGGGGATATATAATTCACCCCTCCACTTT
cdr3_aa: CSALLPPGQGIYNSPLHF

d_call: TRBD2
j_call: TRBJ2-5
clone_size: -
v_call: TRBV5-1
cdr3_nt: TGCGCCAGCAGGCGGGGCCTAGCGGGAATGGAGACCCAGTACTTC
cdr3_aa: CASRRGLAGMETQYF

d_call: -
j_call: TRBJ1-3
clone_size: -
v_call: TRBV5-1
cdr3_nt: TGCGCCAGCAGCTGGAACAGGGTTACCTCTGGAAACACCATATATTTT
cdr3_aa: CASSWNRVTSGNTIYF

d_call: -
j_call: TRBJ2-3
clone_size: -
v_call: TRBV28
cdr3_nt: TGTGCCAGCAGTTTCCCCGGAGGGATAATTTCCTCAGATACGCAGTATTTT
cdr3_aa: CASSFPGGIISSDTQYF

d_call: TRBD1
j_call: TRBJ1-1
clone_size: many
v_call: TRBV12-3/TRBV12-4
cdr3_nt: TGTGCCAGCAGTCCCCAGGGGGTGTCATCTACCGAAGCTTTCTTT
cdr3_aa: CASSPQGVSSTEAFF

d_call: TRBD2
j_call: TRBJ2-1
clone_size: -
v_call: TRBV20-1
cdr3_nt: TGCAGTGCGCGGCCGAGGGGACTAGGGGCCTACAATGAGCAGTTCTTC
cdr3_aa: CSARPRGLGAYNEQFF

d_call: -
j_call: TRBJ1-2
clone_size: few
v_call: TRBV4-1
cdr3_nt: TGCGCCAGCAGCCAAGCAGGGACCCTTAACTATGGCTACACCTTC
cdr3_aa: CASSQAGTLNYGYTF

d_call: TRBD2
j_call: TRBJ2-2
clone_size: -
v_call: TRBV11-2
cdr3_nt: TGTGCCAGCAATCTAGCGTGGCGGGAGTTCGGCACCGGGGAGCTGTTTTTT
cdr3_aa: CASNLAWREFGTGELFF

d_call: -
j_call: TRBJ2-1
clone_size: -
v_call: TRBV24-1
cdr3_nt: TGTGCCACCAGTGATTTGGGTCTAGATAACAATGAGCAGTTCTTC
cdr3_aa: CATSDLGLDNNEQFF

d_call: -
j_call: TRBJ2-3
clone_size: few
v_call: TRBV20-1
cdr3_nt: TGCAGTGCTAGAGATTGGGGCGGGAGCACAGATACGCAGTATTTT
cdr3_aa: CSARDWGGSTDTQYF

d_call: -
j_call: TRBJ2-5
clone_size: few
v_call: TRBV5-1
cdr3_nt: TGCGCCAGCAGCACCGGGGACGGAGAGACCCAGTACTTC
cdr3_aa: CASSTGDGETQYF

d_call: TRBD1
j_call: TRBJ2-2
clone_size: once
v_call: TRBV5-1
cdr3_nt: TGCGCCAGCAGCTTTGGACAGGGGGAAATCGGGGAGCTGTTTTTT
cdr3_aa: CASSFGQGEIGELFF

d_call: -
j_call: TRBJ1-2
clone_size: -
v_call: TRBV7-2
cdr3_nt: TGTGCCAGCAGCTACTACCCAGAACAAGGCTATGGCTACACCTTC
cdr3_aa: CASSYYPEQGYGYTF

d_call: -
j_call: TRBJ2-1
clone_size: many
v_call: TRBV7-6
cdr3_nt: TGTGCCAGCAGCTTAGCGGTTAGCTCCTACAATGAGCAGTTCTTC
cdr3_aa: CASSLAVSSYNEQFF

d_call: -
j_call: TRBJ2-7
clone_size: few
v_call: TRBV11-1
cdr3_nt: TGTGCCAGCACCCAGGATCGGGTCGAGCAGTACTTC
cdr3_aa: CASTQDRVEQYF

d_call: -
j_call: TRBJ2-5
clone_size: few
v_call: TRBV20-1
cdr3_nt: TGCAGTGCTGGATCATGGAAAGGGCCTCTCCAAGAGACCCAGTACTTC
cdr3_aa: CSAGSWKGPLQETQYF

d_call: -
j_call: TRBJ1-2
clone_size: few
v_call: TRBV12-3/TRBV12-4
cdr3_nt: TGTGCCAGCAGTTTAAGGGGGTTGGCTTATGGCTACACCTTC
cdr3_aa: CASSLRGLAYGYTF

d_call: -
j_call: TRBJ2-2
clone_size: -
v_call: TRBV20-1
cdr3_nt: TGCAGTGCTAGAGAACTGGGGAACACCGGGGAGCTGTTTTTT
cdr3_aa: CSARELGNTGELFF

d_call: TRBD1
j_call: TRBJ1-2
clone_size: -
v_call: TRBV20-1
cdr3_nt: TGCAGTGCTAGAGGACAGGGAAATAGCTACACCTTC
cdr3_aa: CSARGQGNSYTF

d_call: -
j_call: TRBJ2-1
clone_size: -
v_call: TRBV20-1
cdr3_nt: TGCAGTGCTAGTTTTACAGGCTCCTACAATGAGCAGTTCTTC
cdr3_aa: CSASFTGSYNEQFF

d_call: TRBD1
j_call: TRBJ1-1
clone_size: -
v_call: TRBV10-2
cdr3_nt: TGCGCCAGCAGCCGACAGGGGGCATGGAACACTGAAGCTTTCTTT
cdr3_aa: CASSRQGAWNTEAFF

d_call: -
j_call: TRBJ2-2
clone_size: once
v_call: TRBV9
cdr3_nt: TGTGCCAGCAGCACTCGCCCGGAGGGCAGTGGGGAGCTGTTTTTT
cdr3_aa: CASSTRPEGSGELFF

d_call: -
j_call: TRBJ1-2
clone_size: few
v_call: TRBV19
cdr3_nt: TGTGCCAGTAGCCTACAGTGGGATCATGGCTACACCTTC
cdr3_aa: CASSLQWDHGYTF

d_call: -
j_call: TRBJ2-1
clone_size: -
v_call: TRBV20-1
cdr3_nt: TGCAGTCCACAATTTCAGGGGTGGCTAAATGAGCAGTTCTTC
cdr3_aa: CSPQFQGWLNEQFF

d_call: TRBD1
j_call: TRBJ2-7
clone_size: few
v_call: TRBV6-4
cdr3_nt: TGTGCCAGTATAGACAGGGGGTGCTACGAGCAGTACTTC
cdr3_aa: CASIDRGCYEQYF

d_call: -
j_call: TRBJ1-1
clone_size: -
v_call: TRBV6-2/TRBV6-3
cdr3_nt: TGTGCCAGCAGTTACTCTGGACCGACTAGGTCTTTCTTT
cdr3_aa: CASSYSGPTRSFF

d_call: -
j_call: TRBJ2-7
clone_size: -
v_call: TRBV11-2
cdr3_nt: TGTGCCAGCAGCGCGGTCCACGAGCAGTACTTC
cdr3_aa: CASSAVHEQYF

d_call: -
j_call: TRBJ2-5
clone_size: -
v_call: TRBV14
cdr3_nt: TGTGCCAGCAGCCAAGCGGCAGGGAAAGAGACCCAGTACTTC
cdr3_aa: CASSQAAGKETQYF

d_call: -
j_call: TRBJ1-5
clone_size: few
v_call: TRBV5-1
cdr3_nt: TGCGCCAGCAGCTTGGAGGGGATCAATCAGCCCCAGCATTTT
cdr3_aa: CASSLEGINQPQHF

d_call: -
j_call: TRBJ2-3
clone_size: few
v_call: TRBV3-1
cdr3_nt: TGTGCCAGCACCTTTGCGGGCGCGACCTCGGCAGATACGCAGTATTTT
cdr3_aa: CASTFAGATSADTQYF

d_call: TRBD1
j_call: TRBJ1-1
clone_size: few
v_call: TRBV11-2
cdr3_nt: TGTGCCAGCAGCTTATCAGGGGGCCTTGAAGCTTTCTTT
cdr3_aa: CASSLSGGLEAFF

d_call: TRBD2
j_call: TRBJ2-1
clone_size: few
v_call: TRBV11-1
cdr3_nt: TGTGCCAGCACCCCGGGCAAGGGTAGCGGGAGTGGCTACAATGAGCAGTTCTTC
cdr3_aa: CASTPGKGSGSGYNEQFF

d_call: -
j_call: TRBJ1-2
clone_size: -
v_call: TRBV18
cdr3_nt: TGTGCCAGCTCACCAGGGGCAGGGAACTATGGCTACACCTTC
cdr3_aa: CASSPGAGNYGYTF

d_call: TRBD1
j_call: TRBJ2-3
clone_size: -
v_call: TRBV12-5
cdr3_nt: TGTGCTAGTGGTCCGGGACAGGGGGCGGATACGCAGTATTTT
cdr3_aa: CASGPGQGADTQYF

d_call: TRBD1
j_call: TRBJ2-3
clone_size: few
v_call: TRBV2
cdr3_nt: TGTGCCAGCAGTGGGACAGGGGGTACGCAGTATTTT
cdr3_aa: CASSGTGGTQYF

d_call: -
j_call: TRBJ2-5
clone_size: -
v_call: TRBV5-6
cdr3_nt: TGTGCCAGCAGCGGGGTTAGAGCGGAGCAAGAGACCCAGTACTTC
cdr3_aa: CASSGVRAEQETQYF

d_call: -
j_call: TRBJ2-7
clone_size: few
v_call: TRBV20-1
cdr3_nt: TGCAGTGCTAGGTCACAGCCAGGGAACGAGCAGTACTTC
cdr3_aa: CSARSQPGNEQYF

d_call: -
j_call: TRBJ1-1
clone_size: -
v_call: TRBV14
cdr3_nt: TGTGCCAGCAGCCAGGGGGTAGAGACTGAAGCTTTCTTT
cdr3_aa: CASSQGVETEAFF

d_call: -
j_call: TRBJ2-1
clone_size: -
v_call: TRBV12-3/TRBV12-4
cdr3_nt: TGTGCCAGCAGTTTCCAGGACTTCTCCTACAATGAGCAGTTCTTC
cdr3_aa: CASSFQDFSYNEQFF

d_call: -
j_call: TRBJ2-2
clone_size: many
v_call: TRBV3-1
cdr3_nt: TGTGCCAGCAGCCAGTTGAACACCGGGGAGCTGTTTTTT
cdr3_aa: CASSQLNTGELFF

d_call: -
j_call: TRBJ2-1
clone_size: few
v_call: TRBV10-3
cdr3_nt: TGTGCCATCAGTGGGGGCTTTAGTGGGGCGAATGAGCAGTTCTTC
cdr3_aa: CAISGGFSGANEQFF

d_call: -
j_call: TRBJ1-1
clone_size: -
v_call: TRBV28
cdr3_nt: TGTGCCAGCAGTTTTCGAGAGACTGAAGCTTTCTTT
cdr3_aa: CASSFRETEAFF